This TCR beta chain emerged from a study of post-analysis software for immune sequencing data. As for the study in general: The study covered relapsing-remitting, secondary progressive and progressive-relapsing courses of multiple sclerosis. Notes on the study in general: TRBV segments more frequent in patients than in controls numbered roughly 5 and included TRBV5-6, TRBV5-1 and TRBV20-1. For normalized Chao1 diversity, multiple sclerosis patients scored significantly lower than controls did.

Remarks on this clonotype: Its antigen is unknown.

The TCR beta cDNA libraries contained unique molecular identifiers. Input populations of about 0.95 to 10 million T cells gave rise to approximately 500,000 cDNA molecules. TCRdb independently ran MiXCR on the PCR reads; one entry per CDR3 protein. The repertoire has around 180,000 distinct CDR3 sequences, 30% of them found once; the top ten carry around 1.5%. This CDR3 comprises 18 residues. CDR1 MNHNS and CDR2 SASEGT come from the germline V gene. Trimming took off 5 bases at V and 1 base at J, with 23 bases between the two ends. The chain uses TRBV6-1 and TRBJ2-5, with D perhaps matching TRBD1 (6 bases). The specimen was blood. The clonotype comes from a girl between 5 and 17 years old with multiple sclerosis. The CDR3 DNA is TGTGCCAGCAGTACCGGACAGCGTGCCAGGAGATTCCAAGAGACCCAGTACTTC. It translates to CASSTGQRARRFQETQYF.